This TCR beta chain comes out of a study of blood T cell repertoires in COVID-19. Background on the study: PBMCs, B-cell-depleted T cells, or T cells provided the cDNA or gDNA that made up the material.

Trimming cost V 6 bases and J 6 bases, with 20 bases left between them. The CDR3 totals 14 residues. CDR1 SQVTM and CDR2 ANQGSEA come from the germline V gene. The study drew participants aged 18 to 89 years from 24 US areas. Cohorts were assigned according to the clinical history that participants reported. In the source study's methods: Amplification of reference gene primers provided the estimated nucleated cell counts. Some clones are missing from TCRdb's copy, which holds only in-frame ones; the method was immunoSEQ multiplex PCR. That table is the source of V, J and clone size, and D and trimming were worked out from the DNA. Here the sample spans 200,000 to 250,000 clones, roughly 87% being singletons.

The clonotype comes from a woman aged 25-40 years with acute COVID-19. This sequence joins TRBV29-1 and TRBJ1-2; no clear D gene. Material for sequencing was PBMCs or T cells enriched from blood (not recorded which). The CDR3 spells CSVPSGVSSNGYTF. CDR3 sequence (DNA): TGCAGCGTCCCGTCGGGAGTTTCCAGCAATGGCTACACCTTC.